Each of the 25 T cell receptor beta chains below was sequenced from the same sample in a study of T cell responses to AZD1222 COVID-19 vaccine. TCRdb keeps only in-frame clones here, not all; method: immunoSEQ multiplex PCR. Of some 170,000 clones detected, about 90% appear once; the ten largest clones hold around 4.4%. Sequenced material: peripheral blood, taken on day 0 of MenACWY control vaccination. The receptors were sampled from an adult in good health.

V and J are TRBV7-8 and TRBJ2-7; D is tentatively TRBD1 or TRBD2 (5 bases each). The CDR3 loop spans 15 amino acids. The V gene's germline CDR1 is SGHVS and CDR2 FQNEAQ. The germline V and J ends were trimmed by 0 bases and 2 bases, with 11 bases remaining between them. CDR3 amino acids: CASSLAGGAPYEQYF. Written as DNA, the CDR3 is TGTGCCAGCAGCTTAGCTGGGGGTGCCCCCTACGAGCAGTACTTC.

The chain carries TRBV7-3 and TRBJ2-1; 7 nucleotides line up with TRBD2. CDR1 is SGHTA and CDR2 is FQGTGA in the germline V gene. The junction had 9 bases not matched to a gene; V was cut back by 2 bases and J by 2 bases. The CDR3 is 17 residues long. Here the CDR3 DNA reads TGTGCCAGCAGCTTAGAGATAGGCGGACTAGCCTACAATGAGCAGTTCTTC. Translated: CASSLEIGGLAYNEQFF.

This chain uses TRBV11-3 with TRBJ2-5, with TRBD1 matching over 10 bases. With 1 base clipped from V and 3 bases from J, the junction kept 5 bases outside the gene matches. The germline V gene encodes CDR1 SGHNT and CDR2 YENEEA. The CDR3 runs 16 residues. The CDR3 loop reads CASSLGPGTGEETQYF. CDR3 nucleotides: TGTGCCAGCAGCTTAGGCCCCGGGACAGGGGAAGAGACCCAGTACTTC.

The V gene is TRBV7-3, the J gene TRBJ2-7; a weak D match, TRBD1 (6 bases). The CDR3 runs 13 residues. Germline CDR1 SGHTA, CDR2 FQGTGA. V was cut by 2 bases and J by 5 bases, with 10 bases left in between. The DNA of the CDR3 is TGTGCCAGCAGCTTAGTACAGGGACACGAGCAGTACTTC. Its translation: CASSLVQGHEQYF.

The rearrangement joins TRBV6-2 or TRBV6-3 to TRBJ2-7; a weak D match, TRBD1 (6 bases). Germline V gene lookup returns CDR1 MNHEY and CDR2 SVGEGT. This CDR3 has 13 residues. The V gene lost 5 bases and the J gene lost 0 bases, with 8 bases spanning the gap. The CDR3 nucleotides are TGTGCCAGCAGTAAGGACAGCTCCTACGAGCAGTACTTC. This sequence encodes CASSKDSSYEQYF.

This clone showed up just a few times. This rearrangement joins TRBV5-4 to TRBJ2-5; TRBD2 agrees at 8 bases. Germline assignment: CDR1 SGHNT and CDR2 YYREEE (reference sequence). J lost 5 bases, V lost 0 bases, and 6 bases had no gene match. This CDR3 comprises 15 residues. This CDR3 is CASSLDGLAGETQYF. CDR3 nucleotides: TGTGCCAGCAGCTTGGACGGACTAGCAGGGGAGACCCAGTACTTC. The full variable domain, its missing parts supplied by reference TRBV5-4 and TRBJ2-5, is ETGVTQSPTHLIKTRGQQVTLRCSSQSGHNTVSWYQQALGQGPQFIFQYYREEENGRGNFPPRFSGLQFPNYSSELNVNALELDDSALYLCASSLDGLAGETQYFGPGTRLLVL.

This clone is a singleton in its sample. The gene calls are TRBV5-1 and TRBJ2-7; 10 bases are shared with TRBD1. Germline V lookup: CDR1 SGHRS, CDR2 YFSETQ. V lost 5 bases to trimming and J lost 1 base; unmatched junction nucleotides: 6. The CDR3 spans 15 residues. The CDR3 DNA is TGCGCCAGCAGATCCGGGACAGGGGATTCCTACGAGCAGTACTTC. Its protein product is CASRSGTGDSYEQYF.

The chain recombines TRBV28 with TRBJ1-6; D possibly corresponds to TRBD1 (5 bases). Germline loops: CDR1 MDHEN, CDR2 SYDVKM. The V gene lost 1 base and the J gene lost 0 bases, with 10 bases spanning the gap. The CDR3 loop spans 17 amino acids. CDR3 residues: CASSLSRGNSYNSPLHF. CDR3 nucleotides: TGTGCCAGCAGTTTATCACGGGGGAACTCCTATAATTCACCCCTCCACTTT.

This clone was detected only once. The CDR3 region has the DNA TGCGCCAGCAGCCTGACAGGGGGCAGCGGGGAGCCCCAGCATTTT. Amino acids: CASSLTGGSGEPQHF. The chain recombines TRBV5-1 with TRBJ1-5; 10 nucleotides agree with TRBD1. J lost 8 bases, V lost 4 bases, and 9 bases had no gene match. CDR1 is SGHRS, CDR2 YFSETQ, per germline. CDR3 length: 15 residues. The full variable domain, with the rest looked up from reference TRBV5-1 and TRBJ1-5, is KAGVTQTPRYLIKTRGQQVTLSCSPISGHRSVSWYQQTPGQGLQFLFEYFSETQRNKGNFPGRFSGRQFSNSRSEMNVSTLELGDSALYLCASSLTGGSGEPQHFGDGTRLSIL.

This chain joins TRBV13 and TRBJ2-7; D may be TRBD2 (7 bases). The germline gives CDR1 PRHDT, CDR2 FYEKMQ (reference sequence). The CDR3 spans 15 residues. The germline V and J ends were trimmed by 2 bases and 5 bases, with 16 bases remaining between them. CDR3 region: CASSLRGGKFDEQYF. The CDR3 coding sequence is TGTGCCAGCAGCTTAAGGGGGGGAAAGTTTGACGAGCAGTACTTC.

The chain couples TRBV28 to TRBJ2-1; TRBD2 matches 9 bases. CDR1 and CDR2 (germline): MDHEN, SYDVKM. V dropped 5 bases and J dropped 8; count of bases not matched to a gene: 7. The CDR3 covers 14 residues. CDR3 sequence reads: CASSPLAGWDEQFF. CDR3 sequence (DNA): TGTGCCAGCAGTCCTCTAGCGGGATGGGATGAGCAGTTCTTC.

The CDR3 loop is CASSPQTGTFYGYTF. The CDR3 nucleotides read TGTGCCAGCAGCCCCCAGACCGGGACCTTCTATGGCTACACCTTC. The rearrangement uses TRBV2 and TRBJ1-2, with D possibly being TRBD1 (5 bases). Trimming pared 6 bases from V and 4 bases from J, leaving 18 bases between. CDR1 is SNHLY and CDR2 is FYNNEI in the germline V gene. The CDR3 runs 15 residues.

This clone was counted between two and nine times. The V and J genes are TRBV19 and TRBJ1-5; 7 bases match TRBD1. The CDR3 sequence is 14 residues long. Germline-derived CDR1 and CDR2 are LNHDA and SQIVND (reference sequence). V dropped 7 bases and J dropped 9; count of bases not matched to a gene: 12. The CDR3, as DNA: TGTGCCAGTAAGACACCGGGACAGAAAGGGCCCCAGCATTTT. This codes for CASKTPGQKGPQHF. The entire variable domain, with the rest obtained from reference TRBV19 and TRBJ1-5, is as follows: DGGITQSPKYLFRKEGQNVTLSCEQNLNHDAMYWYRQDPGQGLRLIYYSQIVNDFQKGDIAEGYSVSREKKESFPLTVTSAQKNPTAFYLCASKTPGQKGPQHFGDGTRLSIL.

This clone has a single count. The rearrangement links TRBV9 to TRBJ2-1, with 8 bases aligning to TRBD2. This CDR3 contains 19 residues. V shed 3 bases, J shed 6 bases, and the junction held 20 bases outside the gene matches. Germline V gives CDR1 SGDLS, CDR2 YYNGEE. CDR3 in amino acids: CASSATGGLHPESTNEQFF. In DNA form, the CDR3 reads TGTGCCAGCAGCGCCACGGGAGGGCTTCACCCAGAGTCTACCAATGAGCAGTTCTTC.

The rearrangement links TRBV4-3 to TRBJ1-1, with a tentative D call TRBD1 (6 bases). V dropped 1 base and J dropped 4 bases, with 10 bases sitting between them. CDR1 LGHNA and CDR2 YSLEER come from the germline V gene. The CDR3 contains 14 residues. The CDR3 nucleotides read TGCGCCAGCAGCCAAGGAATACAGGGCACTGAAGCTTTCTTT. Translated, it gives CASSQGIQGTEAFF.

CDR3 residues: CASRPGQGLPYEQYF. CDR3 DNA sequence: TGTGCCAGCAGACCCGGACAAGGCCTCCCCTACGAGCAGTACTTC. V and J are TRBV6-5 and TRBJ2-7, with a weak D call TRBD1 (5 bases). From germline, CDR1 is MNHEY and CDR2 SVGAGI. The germline V and J ends were trimmed by 6 bases and 2 bases, with 17 bases remaining between them. The CDR3 is 15 amino acids.

The rearrangement links TRBV7-3 to TRBJ1-6; 7 bases align to TRBD1. This CDR3 is 17 amino acids long. Germline CDR1 and CDR2: SGHTA and FQGTGA. V lost 6 bases to trimming and J lost 4 bases; unmatched junction nucleotides: 12. CDR3 nucleotide sequence: TGTGCCAGCAGTTCCGGAAATACAGGGGAATATAATTCACCCCTCCACTTT. It yields the protein CASSSGNTGEYNSPLHF. The full variable domain, rest sourced from reference TRBV7-3 and TRBJ1-6, is GAGVSQTPSNKVTEKGKYVELRCDPISGHTALYWYRQSLGQGPEFLIYFQGTGAADDSGLPNDRFFAVRPEGSVSTLKIQRTERGDSAVYLCASSSGNTGEYNSPLHFGNGTRLTVT.

The chain recombines TRBV9 with TRBJ1-2; TRBD1 agrees at 8 bases. CDR1 is SGDLS, CDR2 YYNGEE, per germline. The CDR3 extends over 17 amino acids. V was clipped by 4 bases and J by 0 bases; unmatched bases: 11. The CDR3 is CASSPRTGKLTNYGYTF. The CDR3 DNA sequence: TGTGCCAGCAGCCCGCGGACAGGGAAACTTACTAACTATGGCTACACCTTC.

The V gene is TRBV7-2, the J gene TRBJ2-7; D uncertain. The CDR3 runs to 16 residues. CDR1 SGHTA and CDR2 FQGNSA come from the germline V gene. Trimming removed 3 bases at V and 2 bases at J, with 17 bases between. CDR3 region: CASSLGSGGGAYEQYF. CDR3 in DNA: TGTGCCAGCAGCTTGGGTTCTGGCGGTGGGGCCTACGAGCAGTACTTC.

The genes are TRBV5-4 and TRBJ1-1; D is unclear. Between the trimmed V and J ends, which lost 0 bases and 1 base, there was a span of 4 bases. The germline gives CDR1 SGHNT, CDR2 YYREEE (reference sequence). This CDR3 spans 13 amino acids. The CDR3 loop reads CASSLVRNTEAFF. The DNA of the CDR3 is TGTGCCAGCAGCTTGGTCAGGAACACTGAAGCTTTCTTT.

In nucleotides, the CDR3 is TGCGCCAGCAGCAAGGAGGGGGCAGATGAGCAGTTCTTC. Translating gives CASSKEGADEQFF. The rearrangement links TRBV5-1 to TRBJ2-1; D perhaps matches TRBD1 (7 bases). Trimming left V 4 bases short and J 8 bases short, with 13 bases between. There are 13 residues in the CDR3. Germline CDR1 reads SGHRS; CDR2 reads YFSETQ.

V is TRBV19 and J is TRBJ1-5, with D possibly matching TRBD1 (6 bases). Germline CDR1 and CDR2: LNHDA and SQIVND (reference sequence). This CDR3 is 13 amino acids long. Trimming cost V 9 bases and J 2 bases, with 11 bases left between them. The CDR3 region has the DNA TGTGCCAGCCTTGGGGGGCGCAATCAGCCCCAGCATTTT. This codes for CASLGGRNQPQHF.

The rearrangement uses TRBV19 and TRBJ2-7; D gene uncertain. This CDR3 has 16 residues. V dropped 6 bases and J dropped 2 bases, with 20 bases sitting between them. The germline V gene has CDR1 LNHDA and CDR2 SQIVND (reference sequence). In DNA, the CDR3 is TGTGCCAGTAGGTCAACCAGATTCGGACGGACCTACGAGCAGTACTTC. It is translated as CASRSTRFGRTYEQYF.

The chain couples TRBV15 to TRBJ2-1; 7 nucleotides agree with TRBD1. CDR3 length equals 14 residues. Per the germline V gene, CDR1 is LNHNV and CDR2 is YYDKDF (reference sequence). The trim removed 1 base at V and 7 bases at J, leaving 4 bases unmatched. The CDR3 is CATSRVRGQNEQFF. The CDR3 coding sequence is TGTGCCACCAGCAGAGTAAGGGGGCAAAATGAGCAGTTCTTC.

This clone showed up just once. The CDR3 is CASSLRAMGGYTF. The CDR3 DNA sequence: TGTGCCAGCAGTTTAAGGGCCATGGGAGGCTACACCTTC. The V call is TRBV27, the J call TRBJ1-2; D not certain. The CDR3 is made up of 13 amino acids. The germline V and J ends were trimmed by 2 bases and 8 bases, with 12 bases remaining between them. Germline CDR1 reads MNHEY; CDR2 reads SMNVEV (reference sequence).